These 14 T cell receptor beta chains were all obtained from the same sample, sequenced in a study of cytomegalovirus exposure and HLA in healthy donors. The PCR had 60 Vbeta and 13 Jbeta primers. The table came from immunoSEQ multiplex PCR; TCRdb's copy has only in-frame clones and leaves some out. The table lists approximately 100,000 clones. The specimen sequenced was PBMCs. All receptors come from a man in his fifties or sixties in good health and CMV-seronegative.

The chain recombines TRBV9 with TRBJ1-4, with TRBD1 identical over 7 bases. The junction had 1 base not matched to a gene; V was cut back by 2 bases and J by 0 bases. Germline CDR1 reads SGDLS; CDR2 reads YYNGEE. The CDR3 has 15 amino acids. In DNA form, the CDR3 reads TGTGCCAGCAGCGTGACAGGGACAACTAATGAAAAACTGTTTTTT. This gives the protein CASSVTGTTNEKLFF.

V and J are TRBV7-9 and TRBJ1-2; the match to TRBD1 covers 9 bases. Per the germline V gene, CDR1 is SEHNR and CDR2 is FQNEAQ (reference sequence). J gave up 8 bases and V 4 bases, and 11 bases lay outside the gene matches. CDR3 length equals 15 residues. CDR3 sequence (DNA): TGTGCCAGCAGCTCCCGGGACAGGGCCGCAGGCGGCTACACCTTC. It is translated as CASSSRDRAAGGYTF. The full variable domain, in which reference TRBV7-9 and TRBJ1-2 provide the parts outside the CDR3, is DTGVSQNPRHKITKRGQNVTFRCDPISEHNRLYWYRQTLGQGPEFLTYFQNEAQLEKSRLLSDRFSAERPKGSFSTLEIQRTEQGDSAMYLCASSSRDRAAGGYTFGSGTRLTVV.

The chain links TRBV19 to TRBJ1-5; 8 bases line up with TRBD1. Trimming removed 4 bases from V and 2 bases from J; junction bases left unmatched: 7. The germline V gene encodes CDR1 LNHDA and CDR2 SQIVND (reference sequence). The CDR3 extends over 16 amino acids. In nucleotides, the CDR3 is TGTGCCAGTAGTACCACAGGGGGACGGGGCAATCAGCCCCAGCATTTT. This codes for CASSTTGGRGNQPQHF.

This chain uses TRBV19 with TRBJ1-1; a weak D match, TRBD1 (6 bases). V lost 1 base, J lost 5 bases, and 23 bases lay in between. Germline V gene data show CDR1 as LNHDA and CDR2 as SQIVND (reference sequence). The CDR3 extends over 18 amino acids. DNA for the CDR3: TGTGCCAGTAGTATAGTTAGGGCTAACAGGGTGCGAGAGACTGAAGCTTTCTTT. Translation gives CASSIVRANRVRETEAFF.

The chain employs TRBV14 and TRBJ2-7, with 8 bases that match TRBD1. V lost 1 base and J lost 5; bases outside the gene matches: 7. The CDR3 extends over 15 amino acids. Germline values: CDR1 SGHDN, CDR2 FVKESK. CDR3 DNA sequence: TGTGCCAGCAGCCAAGGGGGGACAGGTCGGGACGAGCAGTACTTC. Translating it yields CASSQGGTGRDEQYF.

The rearrangement joins TRBV10-3 to TRBJ2-1; the match to TRBD2 covers 12 bases. The length of the CDR3 is 15 residues. The germline gives CDR1 ENHRY, CDR2 SYGVKD. After removal of 5 bases from V and 5 bases from J, the junction contained 4 bases not matched to a gene. The CDR3, as DNA: TGTGCCATCAGTCTAGCGGGAGGGATAAACAATGAGCAGTTCTTC. Protein: CAISLAGGINNEQFF.

The chain employs TRBV7-9 and TRBJ2-3; TRBD2 is a possible D gene (7 bases). CDR1 and CDR2 from the germline V gene are SEHNR and FQNEAQ (reference sequence). The CDR3 extends over 12 amino acids. V shed 5 bases and J shed 6 bases, with 9 bases lying between them. The CDR3 reads CASSPGGDTQYF. Written as DNA, the CDR3 is TGTGCCAGCAGCCCGGGGGGCGATACGCAGTATTTT.

The chain has TRBV7-6 and TRBJ1-3, with a weak D call TRBD1 (6 bases). Trimming pared 5 bases from V and 2 bases from J, leaving 10 bases between. Germline V gene lookup returns CDR1 SGHVS and CDR2 FNYEAQ. The CDR3 runs to 14 residues. CDR3 sequence: CASSERTAGNTIYF. In DNA, the CDR3 is TGTGCCAGCAGCGAGAGGACAGCTGGAAACACCATATATTTT.

The rearrangement joins TRBV7-9 to TRBJ2-7, with 9 bases aligning to TRBD2. The V and J ends lost 5 bases and 3 bases, in that order; junction bases with no gene match: 11. This CDR3 has 16 amino acids. In germline, CDR1 is SEHNR, CDR2 FQNEAQ (reference sequence). This CDR3 reads CASSPPRVAGVYEQYF. As DNA, the CDR3 is TGTGCCAGCAGCCCTCCAAGGGTAGCGGGAGTCTACGAGCAGTACTTC.

V is TRBV5-8 and J is TRBJ2-2; D may be TRBD2 (5 bases). The V and J ends lost 1 base and 7 bases respectively, with 8 bases between them. The CDR3 is 13 residues long. Germline CDR1 and CDR2: SGHTS and YDEGEE. This CDR3 is CASSLIGDGELFF. The CDR3 coding sequence is TGTGCCAGCAGCTTGATCGGGGACGGGGAGCTGTTTTTT.

V is TRBV19 and J is TRBJ2-7; possible D gene TRBD1, 6 bases. The CDR3 sequence is 13 residues long. V gave up 6 bases and J gave up 3 bases, with 12 bases separating them. Germline CDR1 LNHDA, CDR2 SQIVND (reference sequence). CDR3 sequence (DNA): TGTGCCAGTAGCCATCCGGACAGCTACGAGCAGTACTTC. Amino acid sequence: CASSHPDSYEQYF.

V usage is TRBV5-1 and J usage is TRBJ1-4; 10 bases line up with TRBD1. From germline, CDR1 is SGHRS and CDR2 YFSETQ. The J segment lost 7 bases and the V segment lost 4 bases, leaving 7 bases of the junction unmatched. The CDR3 has 15 residues. The CDR3 region is CASSPRTGGAEKLFF. In DNA form, the CDR3 reads TGCGCCAGCAGCCCTAGGACAGGGGGGGCTGAAAAACTGTTTTTT.

The rearrangement joins TRBV7-2 to TRBJ1-5; 8 nucleotides agree with TRBD1. CDR1 is SGHTA, CDR2 FQGNSA, per germline. The CDR3 has 14 residues. After removal of 3 bases from V and 7 bases from J, the junction contained 5 bases not matched to a gene. DNA for the CDR3: TGTGCCAGCAGCTTGACAGGGGAGGGACAGCCCCAGCATTTT. It translates to CASSLTGEGQPQHF.

The V and J genes are TRBV11-2 and TRBJ2-7; 9 bases are shared with TRBD2. Germline trimming cut 4 bases from V and 3 bases from J; bases unmatched to any gene: 10. CDR3 length: 16 residues. Per germline, CDR1 SGHAT and CDR2 FQNNGV. DNA of the CDR3: TGTGCCAGCAGCTCCGGTGGCGGGAGGGCTAACTACGAGCAGTACTTC. It translates to CASSSGGGRANYEQYF.